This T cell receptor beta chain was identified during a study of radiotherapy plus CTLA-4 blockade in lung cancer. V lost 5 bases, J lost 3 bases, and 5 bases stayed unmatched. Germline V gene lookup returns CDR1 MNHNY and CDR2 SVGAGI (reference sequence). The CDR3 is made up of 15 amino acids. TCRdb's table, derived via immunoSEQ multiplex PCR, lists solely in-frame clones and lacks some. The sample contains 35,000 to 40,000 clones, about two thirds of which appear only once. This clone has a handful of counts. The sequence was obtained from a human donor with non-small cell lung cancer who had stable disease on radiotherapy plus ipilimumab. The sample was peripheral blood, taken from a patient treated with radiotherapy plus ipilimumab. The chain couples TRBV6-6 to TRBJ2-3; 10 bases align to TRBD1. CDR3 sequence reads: CASSAGQGRTDTQYF. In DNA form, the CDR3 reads TGTGCCAGCAGTGCGGGACAGGGGAGGACAGATACGCAGTATTTT.